The 5 T cell receptor beta chains below were found in one sample sequenced in a study of cytotoxic CD8 clonotypes in ibrutinib-treated CLL. Assay: immunoSEQ multiplex PCR; the TCRdb copy retains only in-frame clones and omits some. The data hold roughly 200,000 clones, with around 70% observed a single time. The sequencing used PBMCs, collected after 24 months of ibrutinib treatment. Every receptor here comes from a human donor with chronic lymphocytic leukemia.

The J gene is TRBJ1-4, the V gene TRBV15, with D unclear. The CDR3 has 15 amino acids. Per the germline V gene, CDR1 is LNHNV and CDR2 is YYDKDF (reference sequence). V was cut by 3 bases and J by 2 bases, with 10 bases left in between. The CDR3 region has the DNA TGTGCCACCAGCAGCCACTGGGGTACTAATGAAAAACTGTTTTTT. It specifies CATSSHWGTNEKLFF.

The chain has TRBV11-3 and TRBJ2-1, with TRBD2 matching 13 bases. With V trimmed by 2 bases and J by 8 bases, 9 bases remained unmatched. The CDR3 totals 17 residues. Germline CDR1 is SGHNT and CDR2 is YENEEA. CDR3 sequence reads: CASSLITSGRAKDEQFF. For the CDR3, the DNA is TGTGCCAGCAGCTTAATAACTAGCGGGAGGGCCAAGGATGAGCAGTTCTTC.

This chain joins TRBV29-1 and TRBJ2-7; 9 nucleotides align to TRBD1. V dropped 0 bases and J dropped 6; count of bases not matched to a gene: 18. The germline gives CDR1 SQVTM, CDR2 ANQGSEA. The CDR3 covers 18 residues. The CDR3 reads CSVEDLPRTSGQGSEQYF. For the CDR3, the DNA is TGCAGCGTTGAAGATCTTCCCAGGACGTCAGGACAGGGGAGCGAGCAGTACTTC.

The CDR3 here is CATGSQVGTEAFF. The CDR3, as DNA: TGTGCCACCGGGTCGCAGGTGGGCACTGAAGCTTTCTTT. V is TRBV15 and J is TRBJ1-1; D is unresolved. V was clipped by 8 bases and J by 4 bases, with 14 bases between them. The CDR3 contains 13 residues. CDR1 and CDR2 (germline): LNHNV, YYDKDF (reference sequence).

This chain connects TRBV14 to TRBJ2-2; 9 bases line up with TRBD1. The junction had 10 bases not matched to a gene; V was cut back by 1 base and J by 7 bases. The germline V gene encodes CDR1 SGHDN and CDR2 FVKESK. The length of the CDR3 is 17 residues. The CDR3 sequence: CASSQVWGQGSSGELFF. CDR3 nucleotide sequence: TGTGCCAGCAGCCAAGTCTGGGGACAGGGTTCAAGCGGGGAGCTGTTTTTT.